Below, 25 T cell receptor beta chains from the same sample are listed, as sequenced in a study of regulatory T cells in long-lasting Graves disease. The time point is: newly diagnosed GD, antithyroid drugs for less than 3 months. PBMCs provided the RNA from which the TCR library was made. Arm-PCR of CDR3 regions with iRepertoire HTBI primers generated TCR beta libraries. TCRdb passed the multiplex PCR reads through MiXCR, listing each CDR3 protein once. Of some 490,000 distinct CDR3 sequences in the sample, 12% were seen once. This sample also belongs to another study, concerning T cells in Graves' hyperthyroidism and ophthalmopathy.

The source was peripheral blood mononuclear cells (PBMCs), collected at new diagnosis, from a patient treated with antithyroid drugs. Receptors were obtained from a young woman with Graves disease.

The table lists this clonotype with many counts. The chain combines TRBV29-1 with TRBJ2-7; D perhaps matches TRBD1 (5 bases). The CDR3 extends over 11 amino acids. The germline V and J ends were trimmed by 7 bases and 9 bases, with 16 bases remaining between them. The germline V gene has CDR1 SQVTM and CDR2 ANQGSEA. Here the CDR3 reads CSGGTATGQYF. CDR3 DNA sequence: TGCAGCGGAGGCACAGCCACAGGGCAGTACTTC.

In this sample, this clonotype turned up many times. The CDR3 nucleotides are TGTGCCAGCAGTTTAAACTCTGGAAACACCATATATTTT. Translated: CASSLNSGNTIYF. This chain connects TRBV3-1 to TRBJ1-3; D remains ambiguous. Trimming removed 6 bases at V and 0 bases at J, with 6 bases between. This CDR3 is 13 amino acids long. Germline loops: CDR1 LGHDT, CDR2 YNNKEL (reference sequence).

This clonotype was observed a few times. The V call is TRBV19, the J call TRBJ1-1, with D possibly TRBD1 on 5 matching bases. V gave up 6 bases and J gave up 4 bases, with 12 bases separating them. The CDR3 totals 13 residues. The germline gives CDR1 LNHDA, CDR2 SQIVND (reference sequence). Written as DNA, the CDR3 is TGTGCCAGTAGACAACGGGGGGGCACTGAAGCTTTCTTT. It yields the protein CASRQRGGTEAFF.

The chain employs TRBV30 and TRBJ2-1; possible D gene TRBD1, 5 bases. Germline-derived CDR1 and CDR2 are GTSNPN and SVGIG (reference sequence). The V end was cut by 3 bases, the J end by 4 bases, with 10 bases between. This CDR3 contains 13 residues. CDR3 coding DNA: TGTGCCTGGAGCCGGACAACTTACAATGAGCAGTTCTTC. Its protein is CAWSRTTYNEQFF. Variable domain in full (rest from reference TRBV30 and TRBJ2-1): SQTIHQWPATLVQPVGSPLSLECTVEGTSNPNLYWYRQAAGRGLQLLFYSVGIGQISSEVPQNLSASRPQDRQFILSSKKLLLSDSGFYLCAWSRTTYNEQFFGPGTRLTVL.

This clonotype was found many times. CDR3 DNA: TGTGCCAGCAGCCTAGCGTATAGCTCCTACAATGAGCAGTTCTTC. Its translation: CASSLAYSSYNEQFF. The chain couples TRBV11-2 to TRBJ2-1, with a weak D call TRBD2 (6 bases). This CDR3 is 15 amino acids long. Per the germline V gene, CDR1 is SGHAT and CDR2 is FQNNGV. V lost 5 bases and J 0 bases, leaving 11 bases between the germline ends.

CDR3 residues: CASSHNARRSGNEQFF. The CDR3 DNA is TGTGCCAGCAGCCACAACGCCCGGCGCAGTGGGAATGAGCAGTTCTTC. This chain links TRBV6-2 or TRBV6-3 with TRBJ2-1, with no clear D. CDR3 length: 16 amino acids. Trimming removed 6 bases at V and 7 bases at J, with 22 bases between. CDR1 is MNHEY, CDR2 SVGEGT, per germline.

The chain links TRBV2 to TRBJ1-6; no clear D gene. V gave up 10 bases and J gave up 10 bases, with 14 bases separating them. Germline assignment: CDR1 SNHLY and CDR2 FYNNEI. There are 12 residues in the CDR3. DNA of the CDR3: TGTGCCAACGGGGTCGGGGAGTCACCCCTCCACTTT. Protein product: CANGVGESPLHF.

This clonotype occurred many times. The J gene is TRBJ2-1, the V gene TRBV27; D could derive from TRBD1 or TRBD2 (6 bases each). This CDR3 is built from 13 residues. Looked up from germline, CDR1 is MNHEY and CDR2 is SMNVEV (reference sequence). Trimming shortened V by 6 bases and J by 6 bases, and 12 bases separated the two germline ends. CDR3 region: CASREGGSNEQFF. In nucleotides, the CDR3 is TGTGCCAGCAGAGAAGGGGGGAGCAATGAGCAGTTCTTC.

This clonotype has ten or more counts. The chain recombines TRBV11-2 with TRBJ2-7; 7 bases line up with TRBD1. Germline values: CDR1 SGHAT, CDR2 FQNNGV. This CDR3 has 13 amino acids. Trimming cost V 7 bases and J 5 bases; bases outside gene matches: 8. The CDR3 here is CASTEGAGDEQYF. In DNA form, the CDR3 reads TGTGCCAGCACCGAGGGGGCCGGGGACGAGCAGTACTTC.

J is TRBJ1-2 and V is TRBV20-1; 10 bases line up with TRBD1. V lost 1 base, J lost 4 bases, and 9 bases stayed unmatched. The CDR3 is 16 amino acids. CDR1 DFQATT and CDR2 SNEGSKA come from the germline V gene (reference sequence). The DNA for the CDR3 is TGCAGTGCTAGAGCCGACAGGGGGCAATCCTCCTATGGCTACACCTTC. It encodes CSARADRGQSSYGYTF.

Only a few counts were recorded for this clonotype. The V gene is TRBV11-2, the J gene TRBJ1-2; D call uncertain. The germline gives CDR1 SGHAT, CDR2 FQNNGV. Trimming took off 5 bases at V and 2 bases at J, with 18 bases between the two ends. This CDR3 comprises 16 residues. The DNA for the CDR3 is TGTGCCAGCAGCGGATTAAGGACGGGTGGGAACTATGGCTACACCTTC. Protein product: CASSGLRTGGNYGYTF.

This clonotype was seen repeatedly, ten times or more. The CDR3 DNA reads TGTGCCACTCAGATTGACAGGGGGCGAGCTTTCTTT. As protein: CATQIDRGRAFF. The rearrangement uses TRBV7-9 and TRBJ1-1; 10 nucleotides line up with TRBD1. Germline loops: CDR1 SEHNR, CDR2 FQNEAQ (reference sequence). Losses at the gene ends were 10 bases for V and 10 bases for J; bases not matched to a gene: 9. The CDR3 has 12 residues.

The table lists this clonotype with many counts. The chain combines TRBV2 with TRBJ2-7; perhaps TRBD2 as D (7 bases). The CDR3 sequence is 16 residues long. Germline V gene data show CDR1 as SNHLY and CDR2 as FYNNEI. V lost 6 bases to trimming and J lost 1 base, with 19 bases between them. The CDR3 nucleotides read TGTGCCAGCAGACGAGGGGGGGGCGCATTATCCTACGAGCAGTACTTC. It codes for CASRRGGGALSYEQYF. Variable domain in full (rest from reference TRBV2 and TRBJ2-7): EPEVTQTPSHQVTQMGQEVILRCVPISNHLYFYWYRQILGQKVEFLVSFYNNEISEKSEIFDDQFSVERPDGSNFTLKIRSTKLEDSAMYFCASRRGGGALSYEQYFGPGTRLTVT.

This clonotype was counted between two and nine times. The chain has TRBV2 and TRBJ2-7; the match to TRBD1 covers 9 bases. Germline CDR1 is SNHLY and CDR2 is FYNNEI. After removal of 6 bases from V and 9 bases from J, the junction contained 21 bases not matched to a gene. The CDR3 contains 17 residues. The CDR3, as DNA: TGTGCCAGCAGCGTAGAGCCGACAGGGGGTGGAGGAGGTGGGCAGTACTTC. It is translated as CASSVEPTGGGGGGQYF.

Many counts were recorded for this clonotype. This sequence joins TRBV6-1 and TRBJ2-1, with unresolved D. Per the germline V gene, CDR1 is MNHNS and CDR2 is SASEGT. V lost 2 bases to trimming and J lost 1 base, with 9 bases between them. The length of the CDR3 is 15 residues. CDR3 protein: CASSENQVSYNEQFF. CDR3 coding DNA: TGTGCCAGCAGTGAAAACCAGGTATCCTACAATGAGCAGTTCTTC.

Many counts were recorded for this clonotype. This chain uses TRBV13 with TRBJ2-7; 16 nucleotides line up with TRBD2. The CDR3 runs 20 residues. The V segment lost 5 bases and the J segment 5 bases; nucleotides outside the gene matches: 18. In germline, CDR1 is PRHDT, CDR2 FYEKMQ (reference sequence). The CDR3 DNA reads TGTGCCAGCAGCCTAACCGTTGGGACTAGCGGGAGGGCCGGTGACGACGAGCAGTACTTC. This gives the protein CASSLTVGTSGRAGDDEQYF.

This clonotype appeared a few times. The CDR3 loop reads CASSLEQGIAETQYF. The CDR3 nucleotides read TGCGCCAGCAGCTTGGAACAGGGTATAGCGGAGACCCAGTACTTC. The chain carries TRBV5-1 and TRBJ2-5, with a tentative D call TRBD1 (6 bases). This CDR3 is built from 15 residues. Per germline, CDR1 SGHRS and CDR2 YFSETQ. Trimming removed 0 bases from V and 5 bases from J, with 14 bases in between.

Ten or more counts support this clonotype. The chain recombines TRBV2 with TRBJ1-2; D is perhaps TRBD1 (6 bases). Trimming removed 6 bases at V and 4 bases at J, with 12 bases between. The CDR3 consists of 13 residues. The germline V gene encodes CDR1 SNHLY and CDR2 FYNNEI. For the CDR3, the DNA is TGTGCCAGCAGGGTACAGGGCACCTATGGCTACACCTTC. This translates into CASRVQGTYGYTF.

This clonotype has only a few counts. This sequence joins TRBV20-1 and TRBJ1-2, with 11 bases that match TRBD1. The CDR3 is 15 amino acids. Germline V gives CDR1 DFQATT, CDR2 SNEGSKA (reference sequence). The J segment lost 5 bases and the V segment lost 3 bases, leaving 8 bases of the junction unmatched. The CDR3 coding sequence is TGCAGTGCTAGTCCCAGGACAGGGGGCCAGTATGGCTACACCTTC. The encoded protein is CSASPRTGGQYGYTF.

The table lists this clonotype with many counts. The chain combines TRBV11-2 with TRBJ1-6, with a possible D match to TRBD1 (5 bases). Germline CDR1 is SGHAT and CDR2 is FQNNGV. The V end was cut by 5 bases, the J end by 9 bases, with 11 bases between. The CDR3 has 13 amino acids. The CDR3 DNA reads TGTGCCAGCAGCCGGATAGGGGTTTCACCCCTCCACTTT. Amino acid sequence: CASSRIGVSPLHF.

This clonotype was found a few times. The rearrangement uses TRBV29-1 and TRBJ2-3, with 10 bases fitting TRBD2. This CDR3 contains 14 residues. The V gene's germline CDR1 is SQVTM and CDR2 ANQGSEA. Unmatched junction bases numbered 6, after V lost 4 bases and J lost 5 bases. The CDR3 spells CSVGRTSGGDTQYF. Written as DNA, the CDR3 is TGCAGCGTTGGGCGGACTAGCGGAGGAGATACGCAGTATTTT.

This clonotype was seen ten or more times. The V and J genes are TRBV7-9 and TRBJ2-7, with TRBD1 matching over 8 bases. Germline CDR1 is SEHNR and CDR2 is FQNEAQ (reference sequence). J lost 1 base, V lost 5 bases, and 10 bases had no gene match. The CDR3 totals 16 residues. The DNA of the CDR3 is TGTGCCAGCAGCCCACGGAGAACAGGGGGATCCTACGAGCAGTACTTC. It encodes CASSPRRTGGSYEQYF.

Worth noting for this clonotype: With a much larger clone just one base away, this may be a read error. V usage is TRBV5-5 and J usage is TRBJ1-3; tentative D call: TRBD1 (5 bases). The germline gives CDR1 SGHKS, CDR2 YYEKEE (reference sequence). The CDR3 runs 17 residues. V lost 4 bases, J lost 0 bases, and 17 bases lay in between. The CDR3 sequence is CASSIRQILHSGNTIYF. The CDR3 DNA sequence: TGTGCCAGCAGCATAAGACAGATCTTGCACTCTGGAAACACCATATATTTT.

Ten or more counts support this clonotype. The chain has TRBV29-1 and TRBJ1-2; TRBD1 might be the D (5 bases). Trimming cost V 3 bases and J 7 bases, with 21 bases left between them. The CDR3 covers 15 residues. Germline V lookup: CDR1 SQVTM, CDR2 ANQGSEA. This CDR3 reads CSVELAGLNRFGYTF. The CDR3 nucleotides are TGCAGCGTTGAGCTTGCGGGACTGAACCGATTTGGCTACACCTTC. Full variable domain (remainder filled in from reference TRBV29-1 and TRBJ1-2): SAVISQKPSRDICQRGTSLTIQCQVDSQVTMMFWYRQQPGQSLTLIATANQGSEATYESGFVIDKFPISRPNLTFSTLTVSNMSPEDSSIYLCSVELAGLNRFGYTFGSGTRLTVV.

This clonotype showed up many times. This sequence joins TRBV30 and TRBJ2-1; possibly TRBD1 or TRBD2 for D (6 bases each). This CDR3 is 16 amino acids long. Trimming took 2 bases from V and 2 from J, leaving 16 bases between them. Germline V lookup: CDR1 GTSNPN, CDR2 SVGIG (reference sequence). The CDR3 bases are TGTGCCTGGAGTCTAGGCGGGACACATGCCTACAATGAGCAGTTCTTC. Translation: CAWSLGGTHAYNEQFF.